Listed below are T cell receptor beta chains from one sample, sequenced in a study of vaccination and CD4 T cells after COVID-19. The antigens of these receptors remain unknown. TCRdb used MiXCR to reprocess the PCR reads, holding one entry per CDR3 protein. The sample shows approximately 8,100 distinct CDR3 sequences, 55% to 70% of them seen only once. The sample comprised CD4+ T cells from blood, cultured in vitro. The receptors come from a human donor who had recovered from COVID-19. Both conserved end residues are part of each CDR3. A D gene is named only where the DNA matches it firmly. Not all rows give a size; the values are once, few, many and, for expanded clones, a class.

clone_size	j_call	v_call	d_call	cdr3_aa	cdr3_nt
few	TRBJ2-2	TRBV7-2	.	CASSLVGGQGVLNTGELFF	TGTGCCAGCAGCTTAGTCGGGGGGCAGGGGGTTCTGAACACCGGGGAGCTGTTTTTT
.	TRBJ1-1	TRBV7-9	.	CASSLGGARTEAFF	TGTGCCAGCAGCTTAGGGGGGGCTCGGACTGAAGCTTTCTTT
.	TRBJ1-1	TRBV19	TRBD1	CASGDRGEAFF	TGTGCCAGTGGTGACAGGGGTGAAGCTTTCTTT
.	TRBJ1-1	TRBV7-8	TRBD1	CASSDREGNTEAFF	TGTGCCAGCAGCGACAGGGAAGGGAACACTGAAGCTTTCTTT
few	TRBJ1-1	TRBV6-2/TRBV6-3	.	CASSSRVRDTEAFF	TGTGCCAGCAGTTCGAGGGTTCGAGACACTGAAGCTTTCTTT
.	TRBJ2-2	TRBV27	.	CASSPLNTGELFF	TGTGCCAGCAGTCCCTTGAACACCGGGGAGCTGTTTTTT
once	TRBJ2-3	TRBV20-1	.	CSASNGQTSTDTQYF	TGCAGTGCTAGTAACGGGCAGACCAGCACAGATACGCAGTATTTT
.	TRBJ1-2	TRBV27	.	CASSPRQVRDGYTF	TGTGCCAGCAGTCCAAGACAGGTACGAGATGGCTACACCTTC
.	TRBJ1-1	TRBV5-5	TRBD1	CASSSHRGQTEAFF	TGTGCCAGCAGCTCGCACAGGGGCCAGACTGAAGCTTTCTTT
.	TRBJ1-2	TRBV7-2	TRBD1	CASSPGQGARGYTF	TGTGCCAGCAGCCCGGGACAGGGGGCGCGGGGCTACACCTTC
.	TRBJ2-7	TRBV20-1	TRBD2	CSARARLAGVALYEQYF	TGCAGTGCTAGAGCAAGGCTAGCGGGAGTGGCCCTCTACGAGCAGTACTTC
few	TRBJ2-7	TRBV5-8	.	CASSLRQKSYEQYF	TGTGCCAGCAGCCTCAGACAAAAGAGCTACGAGCAGTACTTC
once	TRBJ2-3	TRBV28	.	CASSSERPEDVSDTQYF	TGTGCCAGCAGTTCCGAGCGGCCCGAAGACGTCTCAGATACGCAGTATTTT
.	TRBJ1-1	TRBV10-3	TRBD1	CAITSRDRGGGAEAFF	TGTGCCATCACCTCCCGGGACAGGGGGGGTGGCGCTGAAGCTTTCTTT
few	TRBJ2-3	TRBV7-3	TRBD2	CASSLRGRAADTQYF	TGTGCCAGCAGCTTGCGCGGGAGGGCTGCAGATACGCAGTATTTT
.	TRBJ1-2	TRBV12-3/TRBV12-4	.	CASSLPGSDYGYTF	TGTGCCAGCAGTTTGCCCGGCTCTGACTATGGCTACACCTTC
once	TRBJ1-1	TRBV5-1	TRBD1	CASSPPRQGGTEAFF	TGCGCCAGCAGCCCCCCCCGACAGGGAGGTACTGAAGCTTTCTTT